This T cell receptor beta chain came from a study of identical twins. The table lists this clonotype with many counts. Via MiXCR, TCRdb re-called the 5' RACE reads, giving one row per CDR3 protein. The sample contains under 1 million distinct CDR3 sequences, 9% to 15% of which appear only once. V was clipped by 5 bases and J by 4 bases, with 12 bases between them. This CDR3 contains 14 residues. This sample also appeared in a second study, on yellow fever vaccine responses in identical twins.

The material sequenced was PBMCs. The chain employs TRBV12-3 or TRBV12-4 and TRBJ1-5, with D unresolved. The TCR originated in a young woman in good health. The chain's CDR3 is CASSGQLGNQPQHF. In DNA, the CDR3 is TGTGCCAGCAGTGGGCAGTTGGGGAATCAGCCCCAGCATTTT.